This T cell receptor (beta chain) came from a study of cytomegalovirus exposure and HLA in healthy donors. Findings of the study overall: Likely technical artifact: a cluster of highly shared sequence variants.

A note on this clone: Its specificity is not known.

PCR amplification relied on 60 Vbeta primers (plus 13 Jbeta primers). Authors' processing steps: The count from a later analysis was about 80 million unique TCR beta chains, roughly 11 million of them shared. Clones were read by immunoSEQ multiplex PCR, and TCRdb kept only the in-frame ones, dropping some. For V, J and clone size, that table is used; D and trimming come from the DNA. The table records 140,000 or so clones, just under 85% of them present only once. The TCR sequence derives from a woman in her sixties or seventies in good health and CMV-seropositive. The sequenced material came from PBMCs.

Here the CDR3 DNA reads TGTGCCAGCAGCCGAACAACAGCTTCCTACGAGCAGTACTTC. Protein: CASSRTTASYEQYF. The chain couples TRBV7-9 to TRBJ2-7; D call uncertain. The CDR3 runs to 14 residues. CDR1 is SEHNR, CDR2 FQNEAQ, per germline (reference sequence). Trimming took off 5 bases at V and 1 base at J, with 12 bases between the two ends. The full variable domain, in which reference TRBV7-9 and TRBJ2-7 provide the parts outside the CDR3, is DTGVSQNPRHKITKRGQNVTFRCDPISEHNRLYWYRQTLGQGPEFLTYFQNEAQLEKSRLLSDRFSAERPKGSFSTLEIQRTEQGDSAMYLCASSRTTASYEQYFGPGTRLTVT.